The 14 T cell receptor beta chains presented below share a single source sample, sequenced in a study of shared clonotypes between healthy human individuals. Terminally differentiated effector memory CD45RA+ cells were left out of the naive CD8 fraction, which was CD45RO-negative and positively selected for CCR7. Using immunoSEQ multiplex PCR, the repertoire was profiled, and TCRdb retains in-frame clones only, with some absent. The table has about 1,800,000 clones, roughly 95% seen once. The sequenced material came from naive CD8+ T cells sorted from blood. These receptors were collected from a young man in good health.

This chain connects TRBV6-5 to TRBJ2-7; 14 bases are shared with TRBD2. This CDR3 has 15 amino acids. With 4 bases clipped from V and 3 bases from J, the junction kept 2 bases outside the gene matches. Germline CDR1 and CDR2: MNHEY and SVGAGI. This CDR3 is CASSWGTSGSYEQYF. The CDR3 bases are TGTGCCAGCAGTTGGGGGACTAGCGGGAGCTACGAGCAGTACTTC.

This sequence joins TRBV25-1 and TRBJ2-5, with a weak D call TRBD2 (6 bases). V was pared by 5 bases and J by 2 bases, with 15 bases between. In germline, CDR1 is MGHDK, CDR2 SYGVNS. The CDR3 has 15 amino acids. The CDR3 protein is CASSKPGAPQETQYF. The DNA for the CDR3 is TGTGCCAGCAGTAAACCGGGAGCCCCGCAAGAGACCCAGTACTTC.

V gene TRBV7-9 combines with J gene TRBJ1-2; D is undetermined. Trimming cost V 4 bases and J 5 bases, with 14 bases left between them. CDR1 is SEHNR, CDR2 FQNEAQ, per germline (reference sequence). The length of the CDR3 is 14 residues. This chain's CDR3 is CASSSTGPAYGYTF. The CDR3 DNA is TGTGCCAGCAGCTCCACCGGGCCTGCTTATGGCTACACCTTC.

The gene calls are TRBV7-9 and TRBJ2-7; tentatively, D is TRBD2 (6 bases). This CDR3 has 14 residues. The V end was cut by 5 bases, the J end by 3 bases, with 14 bases between. Germline V CDR1 and CDR2: SEHNR, FQNEAQ (reference sequence). CDR3 in DNA: TGTGCCAGCAGCGGGGGGACGACCAACTACGAGCAGTACTTC. This translates into CASSGGTTNYEQYF.

This clone has a single count. The sample holds other DNA sequences that translate to the same CDR3. The chain joins TRBV6-5 to TRBJ2-1; TRBD2 is a possible D gene (6 bases). Germline V gene sequence: CDR1 MNHEY, CDR2 SVGAGI. The V end lost 6 bases, the J end lost 5 bases, and 14 bases lay between the germline ends. CDR3 length: 14 amino acids. The DNA of the CDR3 is TGTGCCAGCAGCTATACGGGGGATAACAATGAGCAGTTCTTC. Encoded protein: CASSYTGDNNEQFF.

The chain employs TRBV6-1 and TRBJ2-1; 7 bases agree with TRBD2. Per germline, CDR1 MNHNS and CDR2 SASEGT. V gave up 7 bases and J gave up 4 bases; unmatched junction bases: 7. This CDR3 comprises 14 residues. The CDR3 protein is CASTLAELYNEQFF. In nucleotides, the CDR3 is TGTGCCAGCACCCTAGCGGAATTATACAATGAGCAGTTCTTC.

This clone was counted once. The CDR3 spells CASTCTTAPNNEQFF. As DNA, the CDR3 is TGTGCCAGCACGTGTACCACGGCACCAAACAATGAGCAGTTCTTC. This sequence joins TRBV6-7 and TRBJ2-1; D gene ambiguous. TRBV6-7 is labeled an ORF, and its function is uncertain. V dropped 7 bases and J dropped 5 bases, with 18 bases sitting between them. The CDR3 sequence is 15 residues long.

This chain connects TRBV28 to TRBJ1-6; 7 bases are a match to TRBD1. The CDR3 loop spans 14 amino acids. Germline lookup yields CDR1 MDHEN and CDR2 SYDVKM. After removal of 7 bases from V and 9 bases from J, the junction contained 9 bases not matched to a gene. Here the CDR3 DNA reads TGTGCCAGCACCATCCGGGACAGACGTTCACCCCTCCACTTT. Protein product: CASTIRDRRSPLHF.

V and J are TRBV14 and TRBJ2-1; the D is unclear. V lost 0 bases and J lost 14, with 11 bases in between. There are 12 residues in the CDR3. Per germline, CDR1 SGHDN and CDR2 FVKESK. This chain's CDR3 is CASSQEGHSEFF. The CDR3 bases are TGTGCCAGCAGCCAAGAAGGCCACTCCGAGTTCTTC.

The V gene is TRBV6-1, the J gene TRBJ1-5, with 7 bases aligning to TRBD1. From germline, CDR1 is MNHNS and CDR2 SASEGT. Losses at the gene ends were 2 bases for V and 5 bases for J; bases not matched to a gene: 12. This CDR3 region has 17 residues. As DNA, the CDR3 is TGTGCCAGCAGTGAATTGATAATGGGACAGACGTATCAGCCCCAGCATTTT. Residues: CASSELIMGQTYQPQHF.

This chain connects TRBV11-2 to TRBJ2-7; no clear D. Germline lookup yields CDR1 SGHAT and CDR2 FQNNGV. V was pared by 2 bases and J by 4 bases, with 9 bases between. The CDR3 length is 13 residues. For the CDR3, the DNA is TGTGCCAGCAGCTTACGGCAGCTATACGAGCAGTACTTC. As protein: CASSLRQLYEQYF.

The chain couples TRBV10-3 to TRBJ2-3; D may correspond to TRBD1 or TRBD2 (6 bases each). CDR1 and CDR2 (germline): ENHRY, SYGVKD. The CDR3 runs to 17 residues. V was shortened by 0 bases and J by 0 bases, with 13 bases between the two germline ends. CDR3 nucleotides: TGTGCCATCAGTGAGTCGATTTGGGGGGCAAGCACAGATACGCAGTATTTT. As protein: CAISESIWGASTDTQYF.

The V and J genes are TRBV11-2 and TRBJ2-1; D uncertain. CDR1 SGHAT and CDR2 FQNNGV come from the germline V gene. V shed 3 bases and J shed 8 bases, with 11 bases lying between them. This CDR3 contains 13 residues. CDR3 sequence: CASSFSRSYEQFF. In nucleotides, the CDR3 is TGTGCCAGCAGCTTTTCTAGGTCCTATGAGCAGTTCTTC.

Concerning this clone: The junction differs from germline at one of its ends, possibly a read error. The rearrangement links TRBV10-2 to TRBJ2-7, with D possibly being TRBD2 (5 bases). Looked up from germline, CDR1 is WSHSY and CDR2 is SAAADI. The CDR3 spans 14 residues. The CDR3, as DNA: TGCGCCAGCGGTGAGGGTAGCCCTGACGTCGAGCAGTACTTC. This codes for CASGEGSPDVEQYF.